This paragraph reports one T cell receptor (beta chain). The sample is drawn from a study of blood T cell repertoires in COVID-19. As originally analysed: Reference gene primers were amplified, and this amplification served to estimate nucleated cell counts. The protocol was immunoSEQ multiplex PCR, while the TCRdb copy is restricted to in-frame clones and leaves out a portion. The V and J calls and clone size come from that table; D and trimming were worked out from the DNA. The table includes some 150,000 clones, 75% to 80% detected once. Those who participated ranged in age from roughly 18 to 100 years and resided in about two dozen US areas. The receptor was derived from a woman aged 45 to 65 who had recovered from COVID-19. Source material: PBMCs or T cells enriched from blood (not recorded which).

For the CDR3, the DNA is TGCAGTGCTAGTAAGGCTCCCGGGGACACTGAAGCTTTCTTT. Protein: CSASKAPGDTEAFF. This rearrangement joins TRBV20-1 to TRBJ1-1, with unresolved D. V was cut by 3 bases and J by 3 bases, with 14 bases left in between. CDR1 and CDR2 (germline): DFQATT, SNEGSKA (reference sequence). The CDR3 covers 14 residues.